The 5 T cell receptor beta chains reported below all come from one sample, sequenced in a study of radiation and T cells in renal cell carcinoma. Sample time point: blood 4 weeks post-SBRT, at nephrectomy. The treatment is: 15 Gy SBRT to primary tumor, nephrectomy 4 weeks later. Assay: immunoSEQ multiplex PCR; the TCRdb copy retains only in-frame clones and omits some. This repertoire shows around 170,000 clones, about 88% found once; its top ten account for approximately 10%. The specimen was blood, collected from a patient whose treatment included radiotherapy and nephrectomy. The receptor source for this set is a woman in her 50s with renal cell carcinoma.

This clone has a handful of counts. V usage is TRBV12-2 and J usage is TRBJ1-5. TRBV12-2 is a known pseudogene. This CDR3 has 17 amino acids. CDR3 bases: TGTGCAAGTCGCTTAGCTGATCGGGCACCCTGGCCGCAGCCCCAGCATTTT. Protein: CASRLADRAPWPQPQHF.

The chain employs TRBV2 and TRBJ2-5; 8 bases align to TRBD2. Trimming removed 1 base from V and 7 bases from J; junction bases left unmatched: 11. Germline-derived CDR1 and CDR2 are SNHLY and FYNNEI. This CDR3 has 16 residues. The CDR3 region is CASSEVVAGTGGTQYF. CDR3 in DNA: TGTGCCAGCAGTGAAGTGGTAGCGGGGACCGGGGGGACCCAGTACTTC. Looking up the rest from reference TRBV2 and TRBJ2-5 gives the full variable domain: EPEVTQTPSHQVTQMGQEVILRCVPISNHLYFYWYRQILGQKVEFLVSFYNNEISEKSEIFDDQFSVERPDGSNFTLKIRSTKLEDSAMYFCASSEVVAGTGGTQYFGPGTRLLVL.

This sequence joins TRBV7-9 and TRBJ1-1; possibly TRBD1 for D (5 bases). This CDR3 region has 12 residues. The V and J ends lost 5 bases and 7 bases respectively, with 11 bases between them. Per the germline V gene, CDR1 is SEHNR and CDR2 is FQNEAQ (reference sequence). The CDR3 region has the DNA TGTGCCAGCAGCCGCGGGGACGGTGAAGCTTTCTTT. It encodes CASSRGDGEAFF.

Written as DNA, the CDR3 is TGTGCCAGCAGCCGGGACACCTATGGCTACACCTTC. This codes for CASSRDTYGYTF. This sequence joins TRBV7-9 and TRBJ1-2, with D perhaps TRBD1 (6 bases). The CDR3 has 12 amino acids. V gave up 5 bases and J gave up 4 bases, with 8 bases separating them. Germline V CDR1 and CDR2: SEHNR, FQNEAQ (reference sequence). Variable domain in full (rest from reference TRBV7-9 and TRBJ1-2): DTGVSQNPRHKITKRGQNVTFRCDPISEHNRLYWYRQTLGQGPEFLTYFQNEAQLEKSRLLSDRFSAERPKGSFSTLEIQRTEQGDSAMYLCASSRDTYGYTFGSGTRLTVV.

The rearrangement uses TRBV2 and TRBJ2-5; a possible D gene is TRBD2 (6 bases). The germline gives CDR1 SNHLY, CDR2 FYNNEI. Trimming removed 7 bases from V and 7 bases from J, with 16 bases in between. The CDR3 totals 13 residues. The CDR3, as DNA: TGTGCCAGCAACGGAGCGGGTCCCGGGACCCAGTACTTC. Its translation: CASNGAGPGTQYF.